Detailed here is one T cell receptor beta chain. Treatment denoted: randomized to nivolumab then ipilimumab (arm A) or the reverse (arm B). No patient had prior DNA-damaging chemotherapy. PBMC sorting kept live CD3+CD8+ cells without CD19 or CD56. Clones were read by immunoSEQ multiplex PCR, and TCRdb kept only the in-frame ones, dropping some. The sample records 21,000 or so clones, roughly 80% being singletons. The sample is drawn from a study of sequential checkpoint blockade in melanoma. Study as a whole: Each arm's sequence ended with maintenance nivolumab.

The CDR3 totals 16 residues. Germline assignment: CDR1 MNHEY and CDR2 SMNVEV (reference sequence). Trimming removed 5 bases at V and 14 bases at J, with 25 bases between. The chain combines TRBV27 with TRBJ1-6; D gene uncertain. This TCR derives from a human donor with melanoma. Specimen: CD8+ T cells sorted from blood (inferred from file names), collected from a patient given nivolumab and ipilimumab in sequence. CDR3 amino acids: CASSPLRGRAGGSLHF. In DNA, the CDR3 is TGTGCCAGCAGTCCCCTACGGGGTAGAGCCGGAGGGTCCCTCCACTTT.